This entry lists 30 T cell receptor beta chains sequenced from one sample in a study of response to subunit inactivated influenza vaccine. One entry per CDR3 protein, called by TCRdb with MiXCR from the RT-PCR reads. The sample includes about 170,000 distinct CDR3 sequences, 12% of them seen just once. The same specimen was also included in a second study, on T cells expressing NK-cell markers. From that paper: Libraries used 5'RACE template switching adding universal primer site and UMIs.

The sequencing used CD8+ T cells sorted from PBMCs, collected about 12 days after vaccination. The receptors come from a man aged 45-65 years who received an inactivated influenza vaccine.

This clonotype was seen at least ten times. This chain connects TRBV29-1 to TRBJ2-7; unclear D gene. Germline CDR1 reads SQVTM; CDR2 reads ANQGSEA. V was shortened by 6 bases and J by 0 bases, with 12 bases between the two germline ends. The CDR3 loop spans 13 amino acids. The CDR3 DNA is TGCAGCGTATTATCACCGAGCTCCTACGAGCAGTACTTC. Translated, it gives CSVLSPSSYEQYF.

The chain employs TRBV5-6 and TRBJ2-7; 8 bases agree with TRBD1. Trimming took 4 bases from V and 1 from J; bases not matched to a gene: 7. The CDR3 covers 15 residues. Germline CDR1 and CDR2: SGHDT and YYEEEE. CDR3 coding DNA: TGTGCCAGCAGCCTCGGGACAGGAGCGTCCTACGAGCAGTACTTC. Protein product: CASSLGTGASYEQYF.

This rearrangement joins TRBV5-6 to TRBJ2-2; D is possibly TRBD1 (6 bases). This CDR3 spans 15 amino acids. Per the germline V gene, CDR1 is SGHDT and CDR2 is YYEEEE. V shed 4 bases and J shed 0 bases, with 10 bases lying between them. CDR3 coding DNA: TGTGCCAGCAGCCATCAGGGGACGAACACCGGGGAGCTGTTTTTT. This translates into CASSHQGTNTGELFF.

There are a few counts of this clonotype. V and J are TRBV6-1 and TRBJ2-7; TRBD1 matches 11 bases. The CDR3 has 15 amino acids. Germline V CDR1 and CDR2: MNHNS, SASEGT. V was pared by 5 bases and J by 3 bases, with 6 bases of the junction left unmatched. The CDR3 nucleotides are TGTGCCAGCAGTACGGGACAGGGGGTTTTCTACGAGCAGTACTTC. Protein: CASSTGQGVFYEQYF.

The J gene is TRBJ2-5, the V gene TRBV9; D uncertain. The CDR3 is 12 amino acids. Germline V gives CDR1 SGDLS, CDR2 YYNGEE. Deletions cut 3 bases from V and 2 bases from J, with 5 bases between. The CDR3 sequence is CASSGIQETQYF. CDR3 DNA sequence: TGTGCCAGCAGCGGAATACAAGAGACCCAGTACTTC.

The chain has TRBV9 and TRBJ2-4; 8 bases fit TRBD2. Germline trimming cut 3 bases from V and 5 bases from J; bases unmatched to any gene: 19. The CDR3 length is 19 residues. CDR1 is SGDLS and CDR2 is YYNGEE in the germline V gene. This CDR3 is CASSAPRSRVAGSENIQYF. As DNA, the CDR3 is TGTGCCAGCAGCGCACCGCGTAGCAGGGTAGCGGGAAGTGAAAACATTCAGTACTTC. The full variable domain, its missing parts supplied by reference TRBV9 and TRBJ2-4, is DSGVTQTPKHLITATGQRVTLRCSPRSGDLSVYWYQQSLDQGLQFLIQYYNGEERAKGNILERFSAQQFPDLHSELNLSSLELGDSALYFCASSAPRSRVAGSENIQYFGAGTRLSVL.

This clonotype came up a few times. The chain combines TRBV21-1 with TRBJ2-2; the table gives TRBD2 as D, unverified against the DNA. TRBV21-1 constitutes a pseudogene. The CDR3 extends over 13 amino acids. CDR3 nucleotides: TGTGCCAGCAGGTTCGGGAGTAAGGGGGAGCTGTTTTTT. It translates to CASRFGSKGELFF.

V usage is TRBV4-3 and J usage is TRBJ2-7; 7 nucleotides line up with TRBD2. J gave up 0 bases and V 1 base, and 6 bases lay outside the gene matches. Germline CDR1 LGHNA, CDR2 YSLEER. The CDR3 totals 16 residues. The CDR3 region is CASSQGAAGSSYEQYF. The CDR3 DNA reads TGCGCCAGCAGCCAAGGCGCAGCGGGGAGCTCCTACGAGCAGTACTTC.

J is TRBJ1-2 and V is TRBV27; TRBD1 matches at 7 bases. Germline V gene sequence: CDR1 MNHEY, CDR2 SMNVEV (reference sequence). Losses at the gene ends were 3 bases for V and 7 bases for J; bases not matched to a gene: 5. The CDR3 consists of 13 residues. The CDR3 nucleotides are TGTGCCAGCAGTTTGGGCAGGGGGGTTGGCTACACCTTC. Amino acids: CASSLGRGVGYTF.

At least ten counts were recorded for this clonotype. The V and J genes are TRBV12-3 or TRBV12-4 and TRBJ2-5, with 7 bases fitting TRBD2. After removal of 3 bases from V and 3 bases from J, the junction contained 10 bases not matched to a gene. This CDR3 is 16 amino acids long. The CDR3 bases are TGTGCCAGCAGTTTTCCCCTAGGCGCGGGGGAAGAGACCCAGTACTTC. Translating it yields CASSFPLGAGEETQYF.

There are many counts of this clonotype. This chain uses TRBV12-3 or TRBV12-4 with TRBJ1-2, with D maybe TRBD1 (5 bases). Trimming removed 3 bases from V and 0 bases from J, with 8 bases in between. The CDR3 consists of 14 residues. The CDR3 coding sequence is TGTGCCAGCAGTTTCGACAGTTCTAACTATGGCTACACCTTC. Translation gives CASSFDSSNYGYTF.

V is TRBV4-3 and J is TRBJ1-6, with no clear D. The CDR3 is 14 residues long. CDR1 and CDR2 from the germline V gene are LGHNA and YSLEER. The germline V and J ends were trimmed by 0 bases and 8 bases, with 8 bases remaining between them. The CDR3 coding sequence is TGCGCCAGCAGCCAAGATCTACACGATTCACCCCTCCACTTT. It encodes CASSQDLHDSPLHF.

This clonotype came up many times. The chain carries TRBV14 and TRBJ2-1; D ambiguous. Looked up from germline, CDR1 is SGHDN and CDR2 is FVKESK. Trimming removed 4 bases from V and 4 bases from J, with 8 bases in between. The CDR3 consists of 13 residues. The CDR3 reads CASSLLVYNEQFF. For the CDR3, the DNA is TGTGCCAGCAGCCTACTGGTTTACAATGAGCAGTTCTTC.

The sample holds many counts of this clonotype. The chain has TRBV4-3 and TRBJ1-6; D is perhaps TRBD1 (5 bases). Germline CDR1 is LGHNA and CDR2 is YSLEER. Trimming shortened V by 0 bases and J by 5 bases, and 14 bases separated the two germline ends. The CDR3 is 17 residues long. The CDR3 spells CASSQDIGGGNNSPLHF. The CDR3 DNA reads TGCGCCAGCAGCCAAGATATTGGGGGAGGGAATAATTCACCCCTCCACTTT.

This clonotype has more than one count but fewer than ten. V gene TRBV2 combines with J gene TRBJ2-1; 14 nucleotides align to TRBD2. The J segment lost 4 bases and the V segment lost 7 bases, leaving 9 bases of the junction unmatched. Germline CDR1 is SNHLY and CDR2 is FYNNEI. The CDR3 has 17 amino acids. CDR3 sequence reads: CASNGGLAGEYYNEQFF. The CDR3 nucleotides read TGTGCCAGCAATGGGGGACTAGCGGGAGAGTATTACAATGAGCAGTTCTTC. Together with reference TRBV2 and TRBJ2-1, the CDR3 gives the full variable domain: EPEVTQTPSHQVTQMGQEVILRCVPISNHLYFYWYRQILGQKVEFLVSFYNNEISEKSEIFDDQFSVERPDGSNFTLKIRSTKLEDSAMYFCASNGGLAGEYYNEQFFGPGTRLTVL.

The V call is TRBV7-9, the J call TRBJ2-7, with 7 bases identical to TRBD2. The CDR3 sequence is 16 residues long. The ends lost 5 bases at V and 3 bases at J; junction bases unmatched: 13. Germline-derived CDR1 and CDR2 are SEHNR and FQNEAQ (reference sequence). The CDR3 sequence: CASSPPYGGGLYEQYF. CDR3 in DNA: TGTGCCAGCAGCCCGCCCTATGGCGGGGGACTCTACGAGCAGTACTTC.

The chain is built from TRBV4-1 and TRBJ2-2; TRBD2 might be the D (5 bases). The germline CDR1 and CDR2 sequences are MGHRA and YSYEKL. This CDR3 is 16 amino acids long. The ends were cut back, 2 bases at V and 1 base at J, with 11 bases in the middle. In nucleotides, the CDR3 is TGCGCCAGCAGCCAACTCCCGGGAAAGAACACCGGGGAGCTGTTTTTT. Residues: CASSQLPGKNTGELFF.

The chain couples TRBV6-2 or TRBV6-3 to TRBJ2-5; D gene uncertain. Germline V gene data show CDR1 as MNHEY and CDR2 as SVGEGT. The CDR3 is made up of 17 amino acids. The V end lost 6 bases, the J end lost 7 bases, and 27 bases lay between the germline ends. The DNA of the CDR3 is TGTGCCAGCAGCCACGCAAGCCCGCAGGATTATTTAGGGACCCAGTACTTC. Protein: CASSHASPQDYLGTQYF.

The chain links TRBV7-8 to TRBJ2-2, with 8 bases lining up with TRBD2. V gave up 2 bases and J gave up 5 bases; unmatched junction bases: 7. The CDR3 extends over 16 amino acids. Germline V lookup: CDR1 SGHVS, CDR2 FQNEAQ. The CDR3 region is CASSLFAGGDTGELFF. In DNA, the CDR3 is TGTGCCAGCAGCTTATTTGCGGGAGGAGATACCGGGGAGCTGTTTTTT.

The chain couples TRBV12-3 or TRBV12-4 to TRBJ2-1; D tentatively fits TRBD1 or TRBD2 (5 bases each). The CDR3 length is 15 residues. Trimming took off 7 bases at V and 5 bases at J, with 18 bases between the two ends. The CDR3 nucleotides are TGTGCCAGCACCGCCCCGGGGACCGCTAACAATGAGCAGTTCTTC. It codes for CASTAPGTANNEQFF.

This clonotype has at least ten counts. CDR3 sequence: CASSPGGPYEQYF. Written as DNA, the CDR3 is TGTGCCAGCAGTCCGGGAGGGCCCTACGAGCAGTACTTC. The chain combines TRBV28 with TRBJ2-7, with 8 bases that match TRBD2. The CDR3 contains 13 residues. Germline V gives CDR1 MDHEN, CDR2 SYDVKM. With 5 bases clipped from V and 2 bases from J, the junction kept 2 bases outside the gene matches. The full variable domain, completed using reference TRBV28 and TRBJ2-7, is DVKVTQSSRYLVKRTGEKVFLECVQDMDHENMFWYRQDPGLGLRLIYFSYDVKMKEKGDIPEGYSVSREKKERFSLILESASTNQTSMYLCASSPGGPYEQYFGPGTRLTVT.

The chain is built from TRBV11-1 and TRBJ2-3; 8 bases line up with TRBD1. Germline values: CDR1 SGHAT, CDR2 FQDESV (reference sequence). The trim removed 5 bases at V and 2 bases at J, leaving 6 bases unmatched. The CDR3 has 15 residues. This CDR3 reads CASSPWTGLTDTQYF. CDR3 coding DNA: TGTGCCAGCAGCCCATGGACAGGGCTCACAGATACGCAGTATTTT.

This clonotype appeared a few times. The chain combines TRBV14 with TRBJ2-7; 9 bases agree with TRBD2. The germline gives CDR1 SGHDN, CDR2 FVKESK. Trimming at V came to 10 bases and at J to 5 bases, leaving 15 bases not matched to a gene. There are 15 residues in the CDR3. The CDR3 nucleotides are TGTGCCACCTCACCTATAGCGGGAGTGATAGACGAGCAGTACTTC. Residues: CATSPIAGVIDEQYF.

In its sample, this clonotype was seen once. The chain has TRBV27 and TRBJ2-7; 11 bases are a match to TRBD2. Germline CDR1 is MNHEY and CDR2 is SMNVEV (reference sequence). CDR3 size: 16 residues. With 3 bases clipped from V and 3 bases from J, the junction kept 7 bases outside the gene matches. This CDR3 reads CASSLYPGTSGYEQYF. The CDR3, as DNA: TGTGCCAGCAGTTTGTACCCCGGGACTAGCGGCTACGAGCAGTACTTC.

A few counts support this clonotype. V usage is TRBV6-5 and J usage is TRBJ2-1; TRBD2 agrees at 12 bases. The CDR3 is 16 amino acids. V trimming: 4 bases; J trimming: 6 bases; junction bases outside the gene matches: 7. Germline CDR1 MNHEY, CDR2 SVGAGI. CDR3 residues: CASSSYGTSGFNEQFF. The CDR3 DNA is TGTGCCAGCAGTTCCTATGGGACTAGCGGGTTCAATGAGCAGTTCTTC.

This clonotype was found a few times. Germline is not matched at one junction end, which may reflect a read error. The chain joins TRBV5-1 to TRBJ2-1; D unclear. Germline CDR1 and CDR2: SGHRS and YFSETQ. This CDR3 contains 15 residues. The CDR3 nucleotides read TGCGCCAGCAGCTTGGTAGGGCTCTCCGACAATGAGCAGTTCTTC. Protein product: CASSLVGLSDNEQFF.

The V gene is TRBV7-9, the J gene TRBJ1-3; the D is unclear. The germline V gene encodes CDR1 SEHNR and CDR2 FQNEAQ (reference sequence). The CDR3 runs to 15 residues. With 5 bases removed from V and 4 bases from J, the gap between germline ends came to 15 bases. CDR3 sequence reads: CASSKGGYKGNTIYF. CDR3 DNA sequence: TGTGCCAGCAGCAAGGGAGGCTATAAGGGAAACACCATATATTTT.

The chain combines TRBV4-2 with TRBJ2-6; D is ambiguous. The V gene's germline CDR1 is LGHNA and CDR2 YNFKEQ. With 0 bases removed from V and 0 bases from J, the gap between germline ends came to 6 bases. This CDR3 has 16 residues. This CDR3 is CASSQEETSGANVLTF. CDR3 DNA sequence: TGTGCCAGCAGCCAAGAAGAGACCTCTGGGGCCAACGTCCTGACTTTC.

This sequence joins TRBV2 and TRBJ2-1; 8 bases line up with TRBD2. Germline loops: CDR1 SNHLY, CDR2 FYNNEI. Trimming cost V 3 bases and J 3 bases; bases outside gene matches: 13. The CDR3 totals 18 residues. The CDR3 sequence is CASSDKAGETYFYNEQFF. The CDR3 region has the DNA TGTGCCAGCAGTGATAAAGCGGGAGAGACCTATTTCTACAATGAGCAGTTCTTC.

The rearrangement joins TRBV5-5 to TRBJ2-7; 10 nucleotides align to TRBD1. This CDR3 has 14 residues. Germline V gene sequence: CDR1 SGHKS, CDR2 YYEKEE (reference sequence). Losses at the gene ends were 4 bases for V and 6 bases for J; bases not matched to a gene: 7. CDR3 sequence: CASSTGQGGGEQYF. The CDR3 region has the DNA TGTGCCAGCAGCACAGGACAGGGGGGAGGCGAGCAGTACTTC.